One sample yielded the 31 T cell receptor beta chains listed below, sequenced in a study of Graves' ophthalmopathy and Graves' hyperthyroidism. Amplified TCR beta CDR3 regions were obtained using RNA transcripts as template. First-round RT-PCR with HTBI primers preceded a second-round multiplex PCR. Each CDR3 protein gets one entry after TCRdb re-called the multiplex PCR reads with MiXCR. Of 650,000 to 900,000 distinct CDR3 sequences in the sample, around 40% are singletons; the top ten hold 44%. The specimen sequenced was peripheral blood. Receptors originate from an adult man with Graves' ophthalmopathy.

The table lists this clonotype with many counts. V gene TRBV25-1 combines with J gene TRBJ2-5; the match to TRBD1 covers 7 bases. This CDR3 comprises 15 residues. Unmatched junction bases numbered 7, after V lost 1 base and J lost 5 bases. Germline V gene data show CDR1 as MGHDK and CDR2 as SYGVNS. CDR3 nucleotides: TGTGCCAGCAGTGAATCTCGACAGGGCTGGGAGACCCAGTACTTC. It translates to CASSESRQGWETQYF.

This clonotype was counted once. Here the CDR3 reads CASIPGGSGYGYTF. The DNA of the CDR3 is TGTGCCAGCATCCCTGGGGGGTCGGGCTATGGCTACACCTTC. The chain uses TRBV25-1 and TRBJ1-2, with D possibly TRBD1 on 5 matching bases. CDR3 length: 14 residues. V dropped 7 bases and J dropped 4 bases, with 16 bases sitting between them. The V gene's germline CDR1 is MGHDK and CDR2 SYGVNS.

V usage is TRBV20-1 and J usage is TRBJ2-5; perhaps D is TRBD1 or TRBD2 (5 bases each). V gave up 3 bases and J gave up 2 bases, with 16 bases separating them. Germline V gene lookup returns CDR1 DFQATT and CDR2 SNEGSKA (reference sequence). This CDR3 spans 15 amino acids. CDR3 coding DNA: TGCAGTGCTAGTCTCGTAGTGGGGGATCAAGAGACCCAGTACTTC. Its translation: CSASLVVGDQETQYF.

There are many counts of this clonotype. The chain has TRBV20-1 and TRBJ1-5, with 9 bases aligning to TRBD1. The CDR3 contains 13 residues. The germline gives CDR1 DFQATT, CDR2 SNEGSKA (reference sequence). Trimming took 6 bases from V and 6 from J; bases not matched to a gene: 6. The CDR3 sequence is CSADRGRIQPQHF. Here the CDR3 DNA reads TGCAGTGCCGACAGGGGGAGGATTCAGCCCCAGCATTTT.

There are many counts of this clonotype. The CDR3 sequence: CASRRRTGETQYF. The CDR3 DNA follows: TGTGCCAGCAGGAGGAGGACAGGGGAGACCCAGTACTTC. This sequence joins TRBV25-1 and TRBJ2-5; 8 bases fit TRBD1. The V segment lost 6 bases and the J segment 5 bases; nucleotides outside the gene matches: 5. This CDR3 is built from 13 residues. Germline CDR1 and CDR2: MGHDK and SYGVNS.

The sample holds many counts of this clonotype. The J gene is TRBJ1-6, the V gene TRBV6-5; D is unclear. This CDR3 has 8 amino acids. Germline-derived CDR1 and CDR2 are MNHEY and SVGAGI. With 8 bases removed from V and 15 bases from J, the gap between germline ends came to 5 bases. The CDR3, as DNA: TGTGCCAGCTTACTCCTCCACTTT. Translation: CASLLLHF.

This chain joins TRBV7-3 and TRBJ2-2, with D uncertain. CDR1 is SGHTA and CDR2 is FQGTGA in the germline V gene. Trimming took off 0 bases at V and 8 bases at J, with 19 bases between the two ends. The CDR3 contains 17 residues. The CDR3 spells CASSLTNPITTPGELFF. The CDR3 coding sequence is TGTGCCAGCAGCTTAACGAACCCCATTACTACTCCGGGGGAGCTGTTTTTT.

Comment on this clonotype: A clone one base away is much larger, so this may be a read error. This rearrangement joins TRBV2 to TRBJ1-1; maybe TRBD1 (5 bases). This CDR3 region has 11 residues. Germline CDR1 reads SNHLY; CDR2 reads FYNNEI. V lost 6 bases and J 14 bases, leaving 16 bases between the germline ends. Here the CDR3 reads CASRGTSRVFF. As DNA, the CDR3 is TGTGCCAGCAGAGGGACGAGTCGAGTATTCTTT.

This clonotype turned up a few times. The chain links TRBV10-3 to TRBJ2-2; D uncertain. V lost 3 bases and J 4 bases, leaving 18 bases between the germline ends. This CDR3 comprises 17 residues. CDR1 and CDR2 (germline): ENHRY, SYGVKD. CDR3 sequence (DNA): TGTGCCATCAGTGATAAGTGGCCACAAGACCTCACCGGGGAGCTGTTTTTT. It translates to CAISDKWPQDLTGELFF.

The V gene is TRBV20-1, the J gene TRBJ2-7; perhaps TRBD1 as D (5 bases). The V gene's germline CDR1 is DFQATT and CDR2 SNEGSKA (reference sequence). The CDR3 length is 14 residues. V lost 1 base to trimming and J lost 1 base, with 11 bases between them. CDR3 amino acids: CSARVTRGSYEQYF. The CDR3 nucleotides are TGCAGTGCTAGAGTTACAAGGGGATCCTACGAGCAGTACTTC.

Points on this clonotype: This CDR3 is missing its conserved last phenylalanine or tryptophan, likely due to a read error. Because the CDR3's place on the DNA is in doubt, the DNA is left out and the CDR3 is given as listed by TCRdb. V and J are TRBV29-1 and TRBJ1-3; the D call of TRBD1 is as the table states it, not checked on the DNA. The CDR3 region is 9 residues in length, termini included. Per the germline V gene, CDR1 is SQVTM and CDR2 is ANQGSEA. The CDR3 loop reads CSVWDRSIT.

This chain uses TRBV7-3 with TRBJ2-2, with TRBD1 matching over 10 bases. With 6 bases clipped from V and 3 bases from J, the junction kept 7 bases outside the gene matches. The CDR3 loop spans 16 amino acids. The germline gives CDR1 SGHTA, CDR2 FQGTGA. CDR3 region: CASSFTGTGDTGELFF. CDR3 DNA sequence: TGTGCCAGCAGTTTTACAGGGACAGGGGACACCGGGGAGCTGTTTTTT.

J is TRBJ2-3 and V is TRBV10-3; D not resolved. Germline-derived CDR1 and CDR2 are ENHRY and SYGVKD. This CDR3 is built from 14 residues. Trimming left V 3 bases short and J 3 bases short, with 10 bases between. Here the CDR3 DNA reads TGTGCCATCAGTGACCCTCGTAGGACAGATACGCAGTATTTT. This encodes CAISDPRRTDTQYF.

A remark on this clonotype: A much larger clone lies a single base off, so this may be a read error. The chain carries TRBV7-9 and TRBJ2-5; no clear D. V lost 8 bases to trimming and J lost 11 bases, with 18 bases between them. The CDR3 spans 12 residues. Looked up from germline, CDR1 is SEHNR and CDR2 is FQNEAQ (reference sequence). The CDR3 region is CASGLRETEQYF. CDR3 sequence (DNA): TGTGCCAGCGGCCTCCGAGAGACTGAGCAGTACTTC.

On this clonotype: A junction end diverges from the germline sequence, so it may reflect a read error. The chain is built from TRBV9 and TRBJ1-2; D ambiguous. This CDR3 spans 13 amino acids. Germline V CDR1 and CDR2: SGDLS, YYNGEE. CDR3 DNA sequence: TGTGCCGGCAGCGTAGGGTCAGGCTATGGCTACACCTTC. This translates into CAGSVGSGYGYTF.

This clonotype was seen many times. The chain combines TRBV11-2 with TRBJ1-2; no firm D call. The germline V gene has CDR1 SGHAT and CDR2 FQNNGV. CDR3 length: 13 amino acids. Trimming took 5 bases from V and 4 from J, leaving 11 bases between them. The DNA of the CDR3 is TGTGCCAGCAGCCGCTATAAAGGCTATGGCTACACCTTC. Encoded protein: CASSRYKGYGYTF.

This clonotype has a handful of counts. This chain uses TRBV5-6 with TRBJ1-2; a possible D gene is TRBD1 (5 bases). V was shortened by 3 bases and J by 2 bases, with 11 bases between the two germline ends. Germline V lookup: CDR1 SGHDT, CDR2 YYEEEE. The CDR3 is made up of 14 amino acids. The CDR3 nucleotides are TGTGCCAGCAGCTCCGACAGTATCAACTATGGCTACACCTTC. It codes for CASSSDSINYGYTF.

In its sample, this clonotype was seen many times. V is TRBV20-1 and J is TRBJ1-1; the D gene is possibly TRBD1 (6 bases). CDR3 length: 13 residues. CDR1 and CDR2 (germline): DFQATT, SNEGSKA (reference sequence). V was cut by 5 bases and J by 5 bases, with 15 bases left in between. This chain's CDR3 is CSAGKDSSTEAFF. The DNA of the CDR3 is TGCAGTGCTGGAAAGGACAGCTCGACTGAAGCTTTCTTT.

The J gene is TRBJ1-5, the V gene TRBV20-1; tentatively, D is TRBD1 (5 bases). In germline, CDR1 is DFQATT, CDR2 SNEGSKA (reference sequence). The V end lost 2 bases, the J end lost 2 bases, and 22 bases lay between the germline ends. CDR3 length: 18 amino acids. Here the CDR3 reads CSARKRAGSSRGNQPQHF. For the CDR3, the DNA is TGCAGTGCTAGAAAGCGGGCAGGGAGCAGTAGAGGCAATCAGCCCCAGCATTTT.

This chain uses TRBV7-9 with TRBJ1-5, with D possibly being TRBD1 (5 bases). Between the trimmed V and J ends, which lost 6 bases and 5 bases, there was a span of 11 bases. Germline V lookup: CDR1 SEHNR, CDR2 FQNEAQ (reference sequence). This CDR3 is 13 amino acids long. CDR3 protein: CASSPGAHQPQHF. CDR3 bases: TGTGCCAGCAGTCCCGGGGCGCATCAGCCCCAGCATTTT.

The J gene is TRBJ2-3, the V gene TRBV19; perhaps TRBD1 as D (5 bases). The germline V gene has CDR1 LNHDA and CDR2 SQIVND (reference sequence). This CDR3 region has 13 residues. The V end was cut by 2 bases, the J end by 3 bases, with 6 bases between. The CDR3 region has the DNA TGTGCCAGTAGTATACAGGGTACAGATACGCAGTATTTT. It is translated as CASSIQGTDTQYF.

The V gene is TRBV15, the J gene TRBJ2-7; TRBD1 matches at 7 bases. The germline gives CDR1 LNHNV, CDR2 YYDKDF (reference sequence). The V segment lost 2 bases and the J segment 1 base; nucleotides outside the gene matches: 2. The CDR3 totals 14 residues. CDR3 in DNA: TGTGCCACCAGCAGACCACAGGGGTCCTACGAGCAGTACTTC. Its translation: CATSRPQGSYEQYF.

The CDR3, as DNA: TGTGCCAGCGGGACAGCCCACGAGCAGTACTTC. Its protein product is CASGTAHEQYF. The V call is TRBV7-9, the J call TRBJ2-7; 7 nucleotides agree with TRBD1. Unmatched junction bases numbered 3, after V lost 8 bases and J lost 5 bases. Germline-derived CDR1 and CDR2 are SEHNR and FQNEAQ (reference sequence). The CDR3 contains 11 residues.

This clonotype was detected a few times. The V call is TRBV7-9, the J call TRBJ2-7; D remains ambiguous. The CDR3 spans 12 residues. The germline V and J ends were trimmed by 5 bases and 3 bases, with 8 bases remaining between them. CDR1 and CDR2 from the germline V gene are SEHNR and FQNEAQ (reference sequence). The CDR3 DNA reads as TGTGCCAGCAGCCGACAAAGCTACGAGCAGTACTTC. Translating it yields CASSRQSYEQYF.

In this sample, this clonotype turned up many times. This sequence joins TRBV19 and TRBJ1-5; 9 nucleotides agree with TRBD1. CDR3 length: 15 amino acids. CDR1 is LNHDA and CDR2 is SQIVND in the germline V gene (reference sequence). V gave up 3 bases and J gave up 4 bases; unmatched junction bases: 4. This CDR3 reads CASSMGQGSNQPQHF. Written as DNA, the CDR3 is TGTGCCAGTAGTATGGGACAGGGAAGTAATCAGCCCCAGCATTTT.

This clonotype was observed many times. The chain is built from TRBV2 and TRBJ1-5, with 10 bases fitting TRBD1. CDR1 is SNHLY, CDR2 FYNNEI, per germline. J lost 2 bases, V lost 6 bases, and 4 bases had no gene match. The CDR3 runs 15 residues. CDR3: CASSDGQGGNQPQHF. CDR3 coding DNA: TGTGCCAGCAGCGATGGACAGGGGGGCAATCAGCCCCAGCATTTT.

This clonotype has only a few counts. The genes are TRBV6-5 and TRBJ2-7; tentatively, D is TRBD1 (6 bases). The CDR3 has 15 residues. Per germline, CDR1 MNHEY and CDR2 SVGAGI. Deletions cut 2 bases from V and 6 bases from J, with 17 bases between. CDR3 nucleotides: TGTGCCAGCAGTTACGGACAGTCGATGTACACCGAGCAGTACTTC. Its translation: CASSYGQSMYTEQYF.

The chain recombines TRBV29-1 with TRBJ2-3; weak D call: TRBD2 (6 bases). V was shortened by 4 bases and J by 2 bases, with 10 bases between the two germline ends. This CDR3 contains 13 residues. Germline CDR1 and CDR2: SQVTM and ANQGSEA. The CDR3 bases are TGCAGCGTTGGGGCTAGCGTCACAGATACGCAGTATTTT. It codes for CSVGASVTDTQYF.

This rearrangement joins TRBV7-9 to TRBJ1-6; 8 positions agree with TRBD1. The CDR3 covers 16 residues. V trimming: 3 bases; J trimming: 7 bases; junction bases outside the gene matches: 8. The germline V gene has CDR1 SEHNR and CDR2 FQNEAQ (reference sequence). CDR3 DNA sequence: TGTGCCAGCAGCTTCCTCGGACAGGGCTACAATTCACCCCTCCACTTT. Translating it yields CASSFLGQGYNSPLHF.

The chain is built from TRBV10-3 and TRBJ1-1; possibly TRBD1 for D (5 bases). CDR3 length: 14 amino acids. The V end lost 5 bases, the J end lost 0 bases, and 10 bases lay between the germline ends. CDR1 ENHRY and CDR2 SYGVKD come from the germline V gene. The CDR3 loop is CAISSGFVNTEAFF. In DNA, the CDR3 is TGTGCCATCAGTTCAGGGTTCGTGAACACTGAAGCTTTCTTT.

This clonotype has a count of ten or more. V is TRBV20-1 and J is TRBJ1-5; D is ambiguous. Germline values: CDR1 DFQATT, CDR2 SNEGSKA (reference sequence). The CDR3 sequence is 12 residues long. Deletions cut 5 bases from V and 7 bases from J, with 12 bases between. CDR3: CSAERGNQPQHF. For the CDR3, the DNA is TGCAGTGCTGAGAGAGGGAACCAGCCCCAGCATTTT.